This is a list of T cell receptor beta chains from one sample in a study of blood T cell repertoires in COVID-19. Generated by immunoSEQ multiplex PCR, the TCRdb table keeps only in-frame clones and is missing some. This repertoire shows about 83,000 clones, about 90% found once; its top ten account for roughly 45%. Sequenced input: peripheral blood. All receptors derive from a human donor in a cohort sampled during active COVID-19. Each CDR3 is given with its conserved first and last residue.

CDR3: CASSQQGEGELFF
J: TRBJ2-2
V: TRBV7-2

CDR3: CASSLFLAGAHNEQFF
J: TRBJ2-1
V: TRBV7-8

CDR3: CASTPIEGDGYTF
J: TRBJ1-2
V: TRBV3-1/TRBV3-2

CDR3: CASSQEGQGDTEAFF
J: TRBJ1-1
V: TRBV3-1/TRBV3-2

CDR3: CASADAVTNYGYTF
J: TRBJ1-2
V: TRBV6-5

CDR3: CASSMSWSTDTQYF
J: TRBJ2-3
V: TRBV19

CDR3: CASRLAGGATSYNEQFF
J: TRBJ2-1
V: TRBV19

CDR3: CASSSNRENQPQHF
J: TRBJ1-5
V: TRBV7-9

CDR3: CASTPRTSGSGNEQFF
J: TRBJ2-1
V: TRBV19

CDR3: CATSLAGEETQYF
J: TRBJ2-5
V: TRBV24-1

CDR3: CASSVTGVNTEAFF
J: TRBJ1-1
V: TRBV9

CDR3: CASSLSHTGGLVADTQYF
J: TRBJ2-3
V: TRBV7-3

CDR3: CASSPGGDQPQHF
J: TRBJ1-5
V: TRBV18

CDR3: CASSLVTGGYSPLHF
J: TRBJ1-6
V: TRBV5-5

CDR3: CASSDMAGGLGYTF
J: TRBJ1-2
V: TRBV2

CDR3: CATSDFGTDTQYF
J: TRBJ2-3
V: TRBV24-1

CDR3: CASSVETGRSYTQYF
J: TRBJ2-3
V: TRBV9

CDR3: CASSLGGGFSSYEQYF
J: TRBJ2-7
V: TRBV7-8

CDR3: CAWSPRGTGGPYEQYF
J: TRBJ2-7
V: TRBV30

CDR3: CASSQEEVPGDTQYF
J: TRBJ2-3
V: TRBV3-1/TRBV3-2

CDR3: CASSLSLTDTQYF
J: TRBJ2-3
V: TRBV5-1

CDR3: CASSIESTGNTEAFF
J: TRBJ1-1
V: TRBV19

CDR3: CASSLGGVGDYEQYF
J: TRBJ2-7
V: TRBV28